The 19 T cell receptor beta chains reported below all come from one sample, sequenced in a study of CD4+ T cells in melanoma. Data came from immunoSEQ multiplex PCR; TCRdb stores just in-frame clones and leaves some out. The table records just over 14,000 clones, approximately 57% of them present only once. Sequenced: cells from a culture (not recorded whether cultured in vitro). These TCRs come from a human donor with melanoma.

This chain links TRBV9 with TRBJ1-5; D gene uncertain. The V end was cut by 0 bases, the J end by 5 bases, with 6 bases between. The CDR3 has 13 amino acids. The germline CDR1 and CDR2 sequences are SGDLS and YYNGEE. Written as DNA, the CDR3 is TGTGCCAGCAGCGTAGACCCAGATCAGCCCCAGCATTTT. This codes for CASSVDPDQPQHF.

This clone showed up just once. The rearrangement joins TRBV5-1 to TRBJ2-6, with D tentatively TRBD1 or TRBD2 (5 bases each). There are 18 residues in the CDR3. Germline assignment: CDR1 SGHRS and CDR2 YFSETQ. The V end lost 0 bases, the J end lost 2 bases, and 15 bases lay between the germline ends. The CDR3 DNA sequence: TGCGCCAGCAGCTTGGGCAGTGGGGGATTCGCTGGGGCCAACGTCCTGACTTTC. It translates to CASSLGSGGFAGANVLTF.

The rearrangement links TRBV18 to TRBJ1-4; 8 bases fit TRBD1. Germline V CDR1 and CDR2: KGHSH, LQKENI. CDR3 length: 15 residues. With V trimmed by 3 bases and J by 8 bases, 8 bases remained unmatched. The CDR3 region has the DNA TGTGCCAGCTCACCGTCGACAGGGGTAGGGGAAAAACTGTTTTTT. Its protein product is CASSPSTGVGEKLFF.

This chain links TRBV6-1 with TRBJ2-3; 7 bases fit TRBD1. The CDR3 totals 14 residues. Germline-derived CDR1 and CDR2 are MNHNS and SASEGT. Trimming removed 6 bases from V and 4 bases from J; junction bases left unmatched: 7. The CDR3 bases are TGTGCCAGCAGCCCTGACAGGGTATCAGATACGCAGTATTTT. Protein: CASSPDRVSDTQYF.

The chain joins TRBV5-1 to TRBJ1-2, with unresolved D. The CDR3 has 13 residues. Germline CDR1 is SGHRS and CDR2 is YFSETQ. Trimming cost V 4 bases and J 8 bases, with 15 bases left between them. The CDR3 protein is CASSLGLGRGYTF. The CDR3 DNA is TGCGCCAGCAGCCTCGGCTTAGGGCGCGGCTACACCTTC. The full variable domain, its missing parts supplied by reference TRBV5-1 and TRBJ1-2, is KAGVTQTPRYLIKTRGQQVTLSCSPISGHRSVSWYQQTPGQGLQFLFEYFSETQRNKGNFPGRFSGRQFSNSRSEMNVSTLELGDSALYLCASSLGLGRGYTFGSGTRLTVV.

This chain joins TRBV4-1 and TRBJ1-4; D gene uncertain. Germline V gives CDR1 MGHRA, CDR2 YSYEKL. CDR3 length: 18 amino acids. V was trimmed by 4 bases and J by 3 bases, leaving 21 bases between them. CDR3 bases: TGCGCCAGCAGCCCGGGTATCCGAAGCGCGTTACCTAATGAAAAACTGTTTTTT. It is translated as CASSPGIRSALPNEKLFF.

CDR3 sequence reads: CASSQGGSTEAFF. The CDR3 DNA follows: TGTGCCAGCAGCCAAGGGGGGAGCACTGAAGCTTTCTTT. The V and J genes are TRBV14 and TRBJ1-1; tentative D call: TRBD1 (5 bases). V lost 1 base to trimming and J lost 4 bases, with 7 bases between them. Germline loops: CDR1 SGHDN, CDR2 FVKESK. The CDR3 extends over 13 amino acids.

This clone has a single count. V usage is TRBV7-2 and J usage is TRBJ1-1; D ambiguous. Trimming took off 1 base at V and 1 base at J, with 4 bases between the two ends. The CDR3 has 13 residues. Germline CDR1 SGHTA, CDR2 FQGNSA. Here the CDR3 DNA reads TGTGCCAGCAGCTTAGGTAGGAACACTGAAGCTTTCTTT. This encodes CASSLGRNTEAFF.

CDR3 loop: CASSLPAGGAGEQFF. Here the CDR3 DNA reads TGTGCCAGTAGTCTCCCAGCGGGGGGAGCCGGTGAGCAGTTCTTC. The V gene is TRBV19, the J gene TRBJ2-1, with 9 bases aligning to TRBD2. The trim removed 5 bases at V and 9 bases at J, leaving 11 bases unmatched. Per the germline V gene, CDR1 is LNHDA and CDR2 is SQIVND (reference sequence). There are 15 residues in the CDR3.

This clone was detected only once. V usage is TRBV15 and J usage is TRBJ2-2; 14 nucleotides line up with TRBD2. CDR3 size: 17 residues. CDR1 and CDR2 from the germline V gene are LNHNV and YYDKDF (reference sequence). With 4 bases clipped from V and 6 bases from J, the junction kept 7 bases outside the gene matches. CDR3 loop: CATSTGLAGGPSGELFF. CDR3 in DNA: TGTGCCACCAGCACAGGACTAGCGGGGGGCCCCTCCGGGGAGCTGTTTTTT.

This sequence joins TRBV5-1 and TRBJ1-2; TRBD1 matches at 8 bases. The junction had 8 bases not matched to a gene; V was cut back by 3 bases and J by 4 bases. Germline V gene data show CDR1 as SGHRS and CDR2 as YFSETQ. There are 15 residues in the CDR3. The CDR3 DNA sequence: TGCGCCAGCAGCTGGAGGACAGGGACTATCTATGGCTACACCTTC. Its translation is CASSWRTGTIYGYTF. The full variable domain, completed using reference TRBV5-1 and TRBJ1-2, is KAGVTQTPRYLIKTRGQQVTLSCSPISGHRSVSWYQQTPGQGLQFLFEYFSETQRNKGNFPGRFSGRQFSNSRSEMNVSTLELGDSALYLCASSWRTGTIYGYTFGSGTRLTVV.

V gene TRBV18 combines with J gene TRBJ2-6; D gene ambiguous. V was clipped by 2 bases and J by 4 bases, with 9 bases between them. The germline CDR1 and CDR2 sequences are KGHSH and LQKENI. The CDR3 consists of 15 residues. The CDR3, as DNA: TGTGCCAGCTCACCAACGACACCGGGGGCCAACGTCCTGACTTTC. Its protein is CASSPTTPGANVLTF.

This clone has only one observation. The V and J genes are TRBV19 and TRBJ1-3, with D perhaps matching TRBD1 (5 bases). CDR3 size: 16 residues. Per the germline V gene, CDR1 is LNHDA and CDR2 is SQIVND (reference sequence). Trimming took 5 bases from V and 0 from J, leaving 14 bases between them. Here the CDR3 reads CASSSAGPRSGNTIYF. CDR3 bases: TGTGCCAGTAGTTCCGCGGGACCGCGCTCTGGAAACACCATATATTTT.

V and J are TRBV7-9 and TRBJ1-2, with a possible D match to TRBD1 (6 bases). V lost 4 bases and J lost 0, with 18 bases in between. The CDR3 loop spans 17 amino acids. In germline, CDR1 is SEHNR, CDR2 FQNEAQ (reference sequence). The CDR3 region has the DNA TGTGCCAGCAGCTCGAACAGGGTGGCGGGAACTAACTATGGCTACACCTTC. The encoded protein is CASSSNRVAGTNYGYTF.

The V gene is TRBV7-2, the J gene TRBJ2-7; 13 bases are a match to TRBD2. CDR1 and CDR2 (germline): SGHTA, FQGNSA. The CDR3 loop spans 16 amino acids. J gave up 6 bases and V 4 bases, and 9 bases lay outside the gene matches. The CDR3 loop is CASSSLRLAGGREQYF. In DNA form, the CDR3 reads TGTGCCAGCAGCTCCCTACGACTAGCGGGGGGCCGCGAGCAGTACTTC.

V and J are TRBV30 and TRBJ1-3; 8 nucleotides match TRBD1. Germline CDR1 reads GTSNPN; CDR2 reads SVGIG (reference sequence). The CDR3 spans 17 residues. Trimming cost V 3 bases and J 0 bases; bases outside gene matches: 10. The CDR3 reads CAWSVGTGLYSGNTIYF. CDR3 DNA sequence: TGTGCCTGGAGCGTCGGGACAGGCCTATACTCTGGAAACACCATATATTTT.

This clone was counted between two and nine times. The CDR3 is CSVVRETTFEAFF. CDR3 sequence (DNA): TGCAGCGTTGTCAGGGAGACAACCTTTGAAGCTTTCTTT. This rearrangement joins TRBV29-1 to TRBJ1-1, with D possibly matching TRBD1 (5 bases). The CDR3 spans 13 residues. Per the germline V gene, CDR1 is SQVTM and CDR2 is ANQGSEA. V was shortened by 4 bases and J by 7 bases, with 16 bases between the two germline ends.

This chain uses TRBV18 with TRBJ2-1, with D possibly TRBD1 on 5 matching bases. Germline V gene lookup returns CDR1 KGHSH and CDR2 LQKENI. Trimming pared 2 bases from V and 5 bases from J, leaving 10 bases between. The CDR3 loop spans 14 amino acids. CDR3: CASSPGIRDNEQFF. The CDR3 bases are TGTGCCAGCTCACCAGGGATCAGGGACAATGAGCAGTTCTTC.

The V call is TRBV6-1, the J call TRBJ1-1, with D uncertain. The V gene's germline CDR1 is MNHNS and CDR2 SASEGT. The CDR3 is made up of 11 amino acids. Here the CDR3 reads CEGRFGTEAFF. In DNA, the CDR3 is TGTGAGGGAAGGTTCGGTACTGAAGCTTTCTTT.